This T cell receptor beta chain was sequenced for a study of blood T cell repertoires in COVID-19. Study details: The origin of the acute and convalescent COVID-19 samples was the United States, Italy and Spain. T cells, B-cell-depleted T cells, or PBMCs supplied cDNA or gDNA.

Original handling: Amplification of reference gene primers provided the estimated nucleated cell counts. Produced via immunoSEQ multiplex PCR; TCRdb's table is partial and in-frame only. V and J calls and clone size come straight from that table; D and trimming were deduced from the DNA. The sample shows some 150,000 clones, 80% to 90% of them seen only once. Source material: peripheral blood. This TCR derives from a woman aged 35 to 49 with acute or convalescent COVID-19.

This CDR3 reads CATSDLTSGTSYNEQFF. The CDR3 region has the DNA TGTGCCACCAGTGATTTGACTAGCGGGACCTCCTACAATGAGCAGTTCTTC. The V and J genes are TRBV24-1 and TRBJ2-1; 10 nucleotides match TRBD2. The CDR3 is made up of 17 amino acids. Germline lookup yields CDR1 KGHDR and CDR2 SFDVKD. V shed 0 bases, J shed 0 bases, and the junction held 1 base outside the gene matches.